These 11 T cell receptor beta chains share one sample of origin, sequenced in a study of blood T cell repertoires in COVID-19. Data came from immunoSEQ multiplex PCR; TCRdb stores just in-frame clones and leaves some out. The sample comprises around 170,000 clones, roughly four fifths of which are singletons, and around 6.3% rests with the top ten. Material for sequencing was peripheral blood. These receptors all stem from a woman aged 40 to 55 with acute or convalescent COVID-19.

CDR3 loop: CASSPYEQGINSPLHF. The CDR3 nucleotides read TGCGCCAGCAGCCCCTACGAACAGGGTATCAATTCACCCCTCCACTTT. The gene calls are TRBV4-1 and TRBJ1-6; tentatively, D is TRBD1 (6 bases). Germline CDR1 MGHRA, CDR2 YSYEKL. CDR3 length: 16 amino acids. Trimming cost V 4 bases and J 7 bases, with 17 bases left between them.

The chain combines TRBV3-1 (or the pseudogene TRBV3-2) with TRBJ1-1; 8 nucleotides line up with TRBD1. Trimming cost V 4 bases and J 4 bases; bases outside gene matches: 5. Germline CDR1 is LGHDT and CDR2 is YNNKEL (reference sequence). This CDR3 is 14 amino acids long. The CDR3 here is CASSLTGGVTEAFF. The CDR3 nucleotides are TGTGCCAGCAGCCTTACAGGGGGAGTCACTGAAGCTTTCTTT.

The CDR3, as DNA: TGTGCCAGTAGGGACAGGGTGCGAGAGACCCAGTACTTC. As protein: CASRDRVRETQYF. V and J are TRBV19 and TRBJ2-5; the match to TRBD1 covers 8 bases. Germline loops: CDR1 LNHDA, CDR2 SQIVND (reference sequence). The length of the CDR3 is 13 residues. V was clipped by 6 bases and J by 4 bases; unmatched bases: 4.

The chain joins TRBV6-4 to TRBJ1-4, with D possibly TRBD1 on 5 matching bases. The CDR3 extends over 13 amino acids. Germline lookup yields CDR1 MRHNA and CDR2 SNTAGT. Trimming left V 4 bases short and J 7 bases short, with 10 bases between. The CDR3 loop is CASSAGSIEKLFF. In nucleotides, the CDR3 is TGTGCCAGCAGTGCAGGGTCAATTGAAAAACTGTTTTTT.

The chain joins TRBV29-1 to TRBJ1-2; no firm D call. This CDR3 spans 12 amino acids. V lost 7 bases to trimming and J lost 7 bases, with 16 bases between them. Germline V lookup: CDR1 SQVTM, CDR2 ANQGSEA. The CDR3 sequence: CSGCSKAGGYTF. Written as DNA, the CDR3 is TGCAGCGGATGTAGCAAGGCGGGTGGCTACACCTTC.

The genes are TRBV6-6 and TRBJ2-1, with a tentative D call TRBD1 (5 bases). Per the germline V gene, CDR1 is MNHNY and CDR2 is SVGAGI (reference sequence). V was pared by 6 bases and J by 12 bases, with 27 bases between. The length of the CDR3 is 16 residues. CDR3 sequence (DNA): TGTGCCAGCAGCCTGATAAACCCGCCTGGGGCGCAGGGGCAGTTCTTC. Translated: CASSLINPPGAQGQFF.

The V call is TRBV28, the J call TRBJ2-5; tentatively, D is TRBD1 (5 bases). CDR3 length: 14 residues. Germline CDR1 MDHEN, CDR2 SYDVKM. V lost 4 bases and J lost 5, with 14 bases in between. CDR3 loop: CASSSPGWPETQYF. CDR3 coding DNA: TGTGCCAGCAGTTCCCCAGGGTGGCCGGAGACCCAGTACTTC. Full variable domain (remainder filled in from reference TRBV28 and TRBJ2-5): DVKVTQSSRYLVKRTGEKVFLECVQDMDHENMFWYRQDPGLGLRLIYFSYDVKMKEKGDIPEGYSVSREKKERFSLILESASTNQTSMYLCASSSPGWPETQYFGPGTRLLVL.

The chain uses TRBV30 and TRBJ2-7; unclear D gene. V was pared by 2 bases and J by 3 bases, with 5 bases between. CDR1 GTSNPN and CDR2 SVGIG come from the germline V gene (reference sequence). This CDR3 spans 11 amino acids. CDR3 bases: TGTGCCTGGAGTCGAGTCTACGAGCAGTACTTC. The encoded protein is CAWSRVYEQYF.

V usage is TRBV10-3 and J usage is TRBJ1-5; D may be TRBD1 (5 bases). Trimming shortened V by 3 bases and J by 1 base, and 13 bases separated the two germline ends. Germline CDR1 and CDR2: ENHRY and SYGVKD. The CDR3 is 16 amino acids. CDR3 amino acids: CAISDRFGGSNQPQHF. The CDR3 DNA reads as TGTGCCATCAGTGACCGCTTCGGGGGGAGCAATCAGCCCCAGCATTTT.

This sequence joins TRBV7-2 and TRBJ2-2; a weak D match, TRBD1 (5 bases). CDR1 SGHTA and CDR2 FQGNSA come from the germline V gene. With 5 bases removed from V and 5 bases from J, the gap between germline ends came to 18 bases. The CDR3 is 16 residues long. Here the CDR3 DNA reads TGTGCCAGCAGCCTCCGGGTATCTAAGGGGACCGGGGAGCTGTTTTTT. It is translated as CASSLRVSKGTGELFF.

This chain's CDR3 is CASSLGGIAEAFF. The CDR3 nucleotides are TGCGCCAGCAGCTTGGGAGGGATTGCTGAAGCTTTCTTT. The chain uses TRBV5-1 and TRBJ1-1; D is undetermined. This CDR3 contains 13 residues. Germline V lookup: CDR1 SGHRS, CDR2 YFSETQ. The V and J ends lost 0 bases and 6 bases respectively, with 9 bases between them.